This T cell receptor beta chain was recorded in a study of T cells in Graves' hyperthyroidism and ophthalmopathy. Amplification of TCR beta CDR3 regions used RNA as the template. In the first-round RT-PCR of the TCR CDR3, the HTBI primer set was used. A single record per CDR3 protein comes from TCRdb applying MiXCR to the multiplex PCR reads. Of about 640,000 distinct CDR3 sequences in the sample, less than 25% were seen once. The table lists this clonotype with a few counts. J gave up 6 bases and V 0 bases, and 5 bases lay outside the gene matches. The CDR3 covers 13 residues. CDR1 is DFQATT and CDR2 is SNEGSKA in the germline V gene (reference sequence).

The sequence derives from a man aged 25 to 40 with Graves' ophthalmopathy. This chain joins TRBV20-1 and TRBJ2-7, with 7 bases lining up with TRBD2. The sequenced sample consisted of blood. CDR3 DNA sequence: TGCAGTGCTAGAGAGCGGCCGGGGGGCGAGCAGTACTTC. Translated, it gives CSARERPGGEQYF.